This T cell receptor beta chain was recovered during a study of early T cells in non-severe SARS-CoV-2 infection. Attached unique molecular identifiers marked individual cDNA molecules. MiXCR, run by TCRdb on the 5' RACE reads, gives a single entry per CDR3 protein. The sample carries tens of thousands of distinct CDR3 sequences, 9.5% recorded once. Germline V gene sequence: CDR1 DFQATT, CDR2 SNEGSKA (reference sequence). The length of the CDR3 is 14 residues. Trimming cost V 0 bases and J 5 bases; bases outside gene matches: 1. Sequenced: whole blood. The receptor comes from an adult who was a healthcare worker with PCR-confirmed SARS-CoV-2 infection or an uninfected control (not recorded which). V gene TRBV20-1 combines with J gene TRBJ2-3; 11 bases map to TRBD2. Written as DNA, the CDR3 is TGCAGTGCTAGAGATGGGACTAGCGGAGATACGCAGTATTTT. This translates into CSARDGTSGDTQYF.